The 21 T cell receptor beta chains in this list originate from one sample, sequenced in a study of shared clonotypes between healthy human individuals. Only in-frame clones appear in the TCRdb table, and some are missing; sequencing was by immunoSEQ multiplex PCR. This table holds some 630,000 clones, about 96% found once. Terminally differentiated effector memory CD45RA+ cells were excluded by CCR7 positive selection of CD45RO-negative cells. The sequencing sample was made of naive CD8+ T cells sorted from blood. Source of these receptors: a woman younger than 45 in good health.

Only one count was recorded for this clone. Other DNA sequences in the same sample also yield this CDR3. The rearrangement links TRBV4-1 to TRBJ2-7; D might be TRBD2 (5 bases). Germline V lookup: CDR1 MGHRA, CDR2 YSYEKL. Between the trimmed V and J ends, which lost 0 bases and 0 bases, there was a span of 9 bases. CDR3 length equals 15 residues. The CDR3 reads CASSQETGSSYEQYF. The CDR3 region has the DNA TGCGCCAGCAGCCAAGAGACGGGGAGCTCCTACGAGCAGTACTTC.

As to this clone: This CDR3 is also generated by other DNA sequences in the sample. V usage is TRBV18 and J usage is TRBJ1-1, with 7 bases that match TRBD1. The J segment lost 1 base and the V segment lost 2 bases, leaving 1 base of the junction unmatched. CDR1 and CDR2 (germline): KGHSH, LQKENI. The CDR3 length is 14 residues. Here the CDR3 reads CASSPRDRNTEAFF. The CDR3, as DNA: TGTGCCAGCTCACCAAGGGACAGGAACACTGAAGCTTTCTTT.

A note on this clone: This specimen includes other DNA sequences encoding the same CDR3. J is TRBJ2-7 and V is TRBV28, with D unresolved. This CDR3 is 12 amino acids long. The V gene's germline CDR1 is MDHEN and CDR2 SYDVKM. V was cut by 3 bases and J by 4 bases, with 7 bases left in between. The CDR3 here is CASSFGVYEQYF. The CDR3 nucleotides read TGTGCCAGCAGTTTTGGAGTGTACGAGCAGTACTTC.

The chain is built from TRBV6-7 and TRBJ2-1; possible D gene TRBD1, 5 bases. TRBV6-7 is classed as an ORF, of uncertain function. The V end was cut by 8 bases, the J end by 15 bases, with 11 bases between. The CDR3 is 9 residues long. CDR3 nucleotides: TGTGCCAGCCCAAGGGGCCCGTTCTTC. Residues: CASPRGPFF.

V and J are TRBV10-1 and TRBJ2-3; tentative D call: TRBD2 (5 bases). V dropped 2 bases and J dropped 6 bases, with 18 bases sitting between them. CDR1 is WNHNN and CDR2 is SYGVQD in the germline V gene (reference sequence). The CDR3 totals 16 residues. CDR3 bases: TGCGCCAGCAGTGAGGGCTTAGGGCTAGCTCTCGATACGCAGTATTTT. Its translation is CASSEGLGLALDTQYF.

The chain employs TRBV11-2 and TRBJ1-2; tentative D call: TRBD1 (5 bases). There are 11 residues in the CDR3. CDR1 is SGHAT and CDR2 is FQNNGV in the germline V gene. Trimming pared 3 bases from V and 10 bases from J, leaving 9 bases between. The CDR3 reads CASSFQGHYTF. For the CDR3, the DNA is TGTGCCAGCAGCTTCCAGGGCCACTACACCTTC.

The chain recombines TRBV7-9 with TRBJ2-6; D gene uncertain. Trimming left V 2 bases short and J 0 bases short, with 11 bases between. CDR1 and CDR2 from the germline V gene are SEHNR and FQNEAQ (reference sequence). This CDR3 has 17 residues. The CDR3 DNA is TGTGCCAGCAGCTTAAGAGTAATTAGCTCTGGGGCCAACGTCCTGACTTTC. It is translated as CASSLRVISSGANVLTF.

CDR3 residues: CASGKRPVSDQPQHF. CDR3 nucleotides: TGTGCCAGCGGAAAACGACCCGTTTCGGATCAGCCCCAGCATTTT. This chain connects TRBV2 to TRBJ1-5; no clear D. V was trimmed by 8 bases and J by 5 bases, leaving 19 bases between them. The CDR3 runs to 15 residues. The germline V gene has CDR1 SNHLY and CDR2 FYNNEI.

This chain joins TRBV5-1 and TRBJ2-1; 9 bases match TRBD2. CDR3 length: 15 amino acids. J lost 7 bases, V lost 0 bases, and 5 bases had no gene match. The germline V gene has CDR1 SGHRS and CDR2 YFSETQ. CDR3: CASSLGEREDNEQFF. Written as DNA, the CDR3 is TGCGCCAGCAGCTTGGGGGAGCGGGAGGATAATGAGCAGTTCTTC.

The J gene is TRBJ2-3, the V gene TRBV9; no clear D. This CDR3 spans 14 amino acids. The germline V gene has CDR1 SGDLS and CDR2 YYNGEE. The V and J ends lost 0 bases and 5 bases respectively, with 10 bases between them. CDR3 protein: CASSVEVGVDTQYF. In DNA, the CDR3 is TGTGCCAGCAGCGTAGAAGTTGGGGTAGATACGCAGTATTTT.

The chain uses TRBV28 and TRBJ2-7, with 7 bases matching TRBD2. V was pared by 3 bases and J by 3 bases, with 5 bases of the junction left unmatched. This CDR3 spans 14 amino acids. In germline, CDR1 is MDHEN, CDR2 SYDVKM. The CDR3 DNA is TGTGCCAGCAGTTTCGAGCGGGGCAACTACGAGCAGTACTTC. It yields the protein CASSFERGNYEQYF.

The chain has TRBV28 and TRBJ2-7; D is perhaps TRBD1 (6 bases). V shed 5 bases and J shed 0 bases, with 11 bases lying between them. This CDR3 spans 14 amino acids. The germline gives CDR1 MDHEN, CDR2 SYDVKM. CDR3 bases: TGTGCCAGCAGTCTCTGGACAGTCTCCTACGAGCAGTACTTC. The encoded protein is CASSLWTVSYEQYF.

CDR3 residues: CATSTGQGVAEAFF. In DNA form, the CDR3 reads TGTGCCACCAGCACCGGACAGGGGGTCGCTGAAGCTTTCTTT. V is TRBV15 and J is TRBJ1-1, with 10 bases fitting TRBD1. In germline, CDR1 is LNHNV, CDR2 YYDKDF (reference sequence). The CDR3 extends over 14 amino acids. Trimming at V came to 4 bases and at J to 6 bases, leaving 5 bases not matched to a gene.

The rearrangement joins TRBV5-8 to TRBJ1-2; 7 nucleotides line up with TRBD1. The junction had 12 bases not matched to a gene; V was cut back by 0 bases and J by 7 bases. The germline CDR1 and CDR2 sequences are SGHTS and YDEGEE. This CDR3 region has 16 residues. The CDR3 here is CASSLEGAVPLSGYTF. The CDR3, as DNA: TGTGCCAGCAGCTTGGAGGGGGCGGTGCCCCTATCTGGCTACACCTTC.

The chain combines TRBV27 with TRBJ2-2; the D is unclear. V lost 2 bases, J lost 2 bases, and 12 bases lay in between. Germline CDR1 is MNHEY and CDR2 is SMNVEV (reference sequence). The CDR3 length is 16 residues. The DNA for the CDR3 is TGTGCCAGCAGTTTAGCCAGGATTCTCAACACCGGGGAGCTGTTTTTT. Translated, it gives CASSLARILNTGELFF.

The chain joins TRBV27 to TRBJ2-1, with D maybe TRBD2 (6 bases). CDR3 length: 14 residues. Germline values: CDR1 MNHEY, CDR2 SMNVEV (reference sequence). V lost 6 bases to trimming and J lost 4 bases, with 13 bases between them. The CDR3 DNA reads as TGTGCCAGCAGCACGGGACTTATATACAATGAGCAGTTCTTC. Residues: CASSTGLIYNEQFF.

The chain employs TRBV28 and TRBJ1-2; unclear D gene. This CDR3 spans 12 amino acids. The V gene's germline CDR1 is MDHEN and CDR2 SYDVKM. The V and J ends lost 6 bases and 5 bases respectively, with 10 bases between them. CDR3 DNA sequence: TGTGCCAGCAGCCCGGGCTCATATGGCTACACCTTC. Its protein product is CASSPGSYGYTF.

J is TRBJ2-5 and V is TRBV4-1, with 10 bases aligning to TRBD2. The CDR3 is 16 amino acids. Germline CDR1 MGHRA, CDR2 YSYEKL. Unmatched junction bases numbered 8, after V lost 3 bases and J lost 4 bases. CDR3 region: CASSHGLAGVGETQYF. Here the CDR3 DNA reads TGCGCCAGCAGCCACGGGCTAGCGGGAGTGGGAGAGACCCAGTACTTC.

The chain combines TRBV5-1 with TRBJ1-1; a possible D gene is TRBD1 (6 bases). CDR1 SGHRS and CDR2 YFSETQ come from the germline V gene. V was clipped by 4 bases and J by 1 base, with 8 bases between them. The CDR3 extends over 13 amino acids. The CDR3 coding sequence is TGCGCCAGCAGCGTGGGACAGAACACTGAAGCTTTCTTT. Translation gives CASSVGQNTEAFF.

The J gene is TRBJ2-5, the V gene TRBV7-6; 10 bases map to TRBD1. TRBJ2-7 explains the end of the DNA better; the J call may be wrong. The CDR3 runs 17 residues. Germline V CDR1 and CDR2: SGHVS, FNYEAQ. The CDR3 spells CASSLTISDRGNYEQYF. The DNA for the CDR3 is TGTGCCAGCAGCTTGACTATCTCGGACAGGGGGAACTACGAGCAGTACTTC.

The rearrangement links TRBV29-1 to TRBJ2-6; D possibly corresponds to TRBD2 (5 bases). The CDR3 has 16 residues. The germline gives CDR1 SQVTM, CDR2 ANQGSEA. The V and J ends lost 7 bases and 0 bases respectively, with 16 bases between them. The CDR3 here is CSAPIREGSGANVLTF. Written as DNA, the CDR3 is TGCAGCGCTCCGATCCGGGAAGGCTCTGGGGCCAACGTCCTGACTTTC.